Shown below are 30 T cell receptor beta chains from a single sample sequenced in a study of blood T cell repertoires in COVID-19. Libraries were prepared by immunoSEQ multiplex PCR; TCRdb keeps only in-frame clonotypes and omits some of them. The data show roughly 100,000 clones, with about 80% seen just once and under 30% held by the top ten. Sequencing was performed on peripheral blood. These receptor sequences come from a man between 60 and 75 years old with acute or convalescent COVID-19.

The V call is TRBV6-6, the J call TRBJ2-2; 7 nucleotides line up with TRBD1. This CDR3 is 12 amino acids long. From germline, CDR1 is MNHNY and CDR2 SVGAGI (reference sequence). Losses at the gene ends were 6 bases for V and 6 bases for J; bases not matched to a gene: 1. The CDR3 reads CASRDRAGELFF. CDR3 nucleotides: TGTGCCAGCAGAGACAGGGCCGGGGAGCTGTTTTTT.

In DNA, the CDR3 is TGCAGCGTTGAAACCTCGGGAGTGAACACCGGGGAGCTGTTTTTT. This sequence encodes CSVETSGVNTGELFF. V is TRBV29-1 and J is TRBJ2-2; TRBD2 might be the D (6 bases). The V gene lost 2 bases and the J gene lost 1 base, with 11 bases spanning the gap. The CDR3 is 15 amino acids. The germline V gene has CDR1 SQVTM and CDR2 ANQGSEA.

The J gene is TRBJ2-1, the V gene TRBV28, with a tentative D call TRBD2 (6 bases). The CDR3 runs to 19 residues. The germline CDR1 and CDR2 sequences are MDHEN and SYDVKM. The V gene lost 0 bases and the J gene lost 0 bases, with 18 bases spanning the gap. This CDR3 reads CASSLWGTGTKSSYNEQFF. The CDR3 DNA is TGTGCCAGCAGTTTATGGGGGACTGGGACGAAGAGCTCCTACAATGAGCAGTTCTTC.

This chain links TRBV9 with TRBJ2-5, with 8 bases matching TRBD1. The germline CDR1 and CDR2 sequences are SGDLS and YYNGEE. With 7 bases clipped from V and 1 base from J, the junction kept 12 bases outside the gene matches. There are 16 residues in the CDR3. Here the CDR3 reads CASGQGSYMPQETQYF. The CDR3 nucleotides read TGTGCCAGCGGACAGGGATCCTATATGCCCCAAGAGACCCAGTACTTC.

This clone was picked up a small number of times. CDR3 sequence: CASSQDLTGFEQYF. For the CDR3, the DNA is TGCGCCAGCAGCCAAGATCTTACAGGCTTCGAGCAGTACTTC. The chain carries TRBV4-1 and TRBJ2-7; D might be TRBD1 (5 bases). From germline, CDR1 is MGHRA and CDR2 YSYEKL. Trimming shortened V by 0 bases and J by 6 bases, and 12 bases separated the two germline ends. The CDR3 sequence is 14 residues long.

This clone was seen a handful of times. Here the CDR3 reads CASSQPDRPNYGYTF. CDR3 nucleotide sequence: TGCGCCAGCAGCCAACCCGACAGGCCCAACTATGGCTACACCTTC. The chain links TRBV4-3 to TRBJ1-2; TRBD1 might be the D (6 bases). Deletions cut 2 bases from V and 2 bases from J, with 12 bases between. Germline loops: CDR1 LGHNA, CDR2 YSLEER. CDR3 length: 15 amino acids.

V and J are TRBV6-6 and TRBJ1-4, with 8 bases identical to TRBD1. CDR3 length: 15 residues. The germline CDR1 and CDR2 sequences are MNHNY and SVGAGI (reference sequence). Trimming took 1 base from V and 7 from J; bases not matched to a gene: 5. The CDR3 nucleotides read TGTGCCAGCAGTTACTTATTTGGGACAGGTGAAAAACTGTTTTTT. The encoded protein is CASSYLFGTGEKLFF.

The chain joins TRBV15 to TRBJ1-2; TRBD1 is a possible D gene (5 bases). The germline CDR1 and CDR2 sequences are LNHNV and YYDKDF (reference sequence). CDR3 length: 17 residues. V dropped 0 bases and J dropped 2 bases, with 16 bases sitting between them. CDR3 region: CATSRDRGSSTNYGYTF. The DNA of the CDR3 is TGTGCCACCAGCAGAGATCGGGGGTCGTCGACCAACTATGGCTACACCTTC.

The CDR3 is CASSLFKSEAGLSYEQYV. CDR3 DNA: TGTGCCAGCAGCTTATTCAAGTCTGAGGCGGGCCTCTCCTACGAGCAGTACGTC. The chain joins TRBV7-2 to TRBJ2-7, with a tentative D call TRBD2 (5 bases). Germline CDR1 reads SGHTA; CDR2 reads FQGNSA. This CDR3 comprises 18 residues. V lost 2 bases to trimming and J lost 0 bases, with 20 bases between them.

This clone occurred once. The rearrangement links TRBV10-2 to TRBJ1-5; D gene unclear. Germline CDR1 and CDR2: WSHSY and SAAADI. Trimming pared 7 bases from V and 6 bases from J, leaving 16 bases between. There are 14 residues in the CDR3. This CDR3 is CASMVSATLQPQHF. In nucleotides, the CDR3 is TGCGCCAGCATGGTTTCTGCGACACTTCAGCCCCAGCATTTT.

The chain is built from TRBV18 and TRBJ1-1; the match to TRBD1 covers 9 bases. Germline CDR1 is KGHSH and CDR2 is LQKENI. V was clipped by 3 bases and J by 3 bases; unmatched bases: 5. CDR3 length: 15 amino acids. CDR3 amino acids: CASSPSDRGYTEAFF. CDR3 in DNA: TGTGCCAGCTCACCGTCGGACAGGGGCTACACTGAAGCTTTCTTT.

V and J are TRBV5-1 and TRBJ2-5; 8 bases are shared with TRBD1. The CDR3 runs 13 residues. The junction had 5 bases not matched to a gene; V was cut back by 6 bases and J by 4 bases. Per germline, CDR1 SGHRS and CDR2 YFSETQ. In DNA form, the CDR3 reads TGCGCCAGCACCGGACAGGGAGGAGAGACCCAGTACTTC. It codes for CASTGQGGETQYF. Filled out from reference TRBV5-1 and TRBJ2-5, the complete variable domain reads KAGVTQTPRYLIKTRGQQVTLSCSPISGHRSVSWYQQTPGQGLQFLFEYFSETQRNKGNFPGRFSGRQFSNSRSEMNVSTLELGDSALYLCASTGQGGETQYFGPGTRLLVL.

V gene TRBV7-9 combines with J gene TRBJ1-1; D gene unclear. V was shortened by 7 bases and J by 3 bases, with 18 bases between the two germline ends. The CDR3 runs 15 residues. CDR1 SEHNR and CDR2 FQNEAQ come from the germline V gene (reference sequence). CDR3 bases: TGTGCCAGCACCGCAAGACAAGGTGTGGACACTGAAGCTTTCTTT. Its protein product is CASTARQGVDTEAFF.

In its sample, this clone was seen a few times. J is TRBJ2-3 and V is TRBV7-2, with D hard to call. V was cut by 6 bases and J by 2 bases, with 9 bases left in between. In germline, CDR1 is SGHTA, CDR2 FQGNSA. The CDR3 spans 13 residues. The DNA of the CDR3 is TGTGCCAGCAGGCTCAGGAACACAGATACGCAGTATTTT. Translation: CASRLRNTDTQYF. Combining the CDR3 with reference TRBV7-2 and TRBJ2-3 gives the whole variable domain GAGVSQSPSNKVTEKGKDVELRCDPISGHTALYWYRQSLGQGLEFLIYFQGNSAPDKSGLPSDRFSAERTGGSVSTLTIQRTQQEDSAVYLCASRLRNTDTQYFGPGTRLTVL.

The chain is built from TRBV7-9 and TRBJ1-1; D not certain. Per the germline V gene, CDR1 is SEHNR and CDR2 is FQNEAQ (reference sequence). The ends were cut back, 5 bases at V and 7 bases at J, with 14 bases in the middle. The CDR3 length is 13 residues. CDR3 amino acids: CASSTGPGDEAFF. The CDR3 DNA follows: TGTGCCAGCAGCACCGGGCCCGGGGATGAAGCTTTCTTT. The complete variable domain, with remaining parts taken from reference TRBV7-9 and TRBJ1-1, reads DTGVSQNPRHKITKRGQNVTFRCDPISEHNRLYWYRQTLGQGPEFLTYFQNEAQLEKSRLLSDRFSAERPKGSFSTLEIQRTEQGDSAMYLCASSTGPGDEAFFGQGTRLTVV.

The rearrangement joins TRBV5-1 to TRBJ2-1; 10 bases agree with TRBD2. The CDR3 runs to 17 residues. V was pared by 9 bases and J by 0 bases, with 12 bases of the junction left unmatched. Germline V CDR1 and CDR2: SGHRS, YFSETQ. CDR3 amino acids: CATAPGLATLSYNEQFF. CDR3 DNA: TGCGCCACCGCGCCGGGACTAGCGACCCTCTCCTACAATGAGCAGTTCTTC.

This clone was counted a single time. V and J are TRBV29-1 and TRBJ1-4; D gene unclear. The length of the CDR3 is 12 residues. Germline loops: CDR1 SQVTM, CDR2 ANQGSEA. Trimming stripped 4 bases from V and 4 bases from J, with 7 bases between. As DNA, the CDR3 is TGCAGCGTTGCCACGGTTAATGAAAAACTGTTTTTT. Its translation is CSVATVNEKLFF. Full variable domain (outside the CDR3, taken from reference TRBV29-1 and TRBJ1-4): SAVISQKPSRDICQRGTSLTIQCQVDSQVTMMFWYRQQPGQSLTLIATANQGSEATYESGFVIDKFPISRPNLTFSTLTVSNMSPEDSSIYLCSVATVNEKLFFGSGTQLSVL.

V gene TRBV6-5 combines with J gene TRBJ2-7; maybe TRBD2 (6 bases). The germline gives CDR1 MNHEY, CDR2 SVGAGI. There are 16 residues in the CDR3. Deletions cut 2 bases from V and 2 bases from J, with 16 bases between. CDR3 in amino acids: CASSYQKAGSAYEQYF. The CDR3 region has the DNA TGTGCCAGCAGTTACCAGAAGGCGGGATCCGCCTACGAGCAGTACTTC.

This chain joins TRBV30 and TRBJ1-2; TRBD1 agrees at 10 bases. The germline V gene encodes CDR1 GTSNPN and CDR2 SVGIG (reference sequence). J was trimmed by 8 bases and V by 4 bases; bases with no gene match: 4. The CDR3 extends over 12 amino acids. In DNA form, the CDR3 reads TGTGCCTGGATCGACAGGGGGCAAGGCTACACCTTC. Translating it yields CAWIDRGQGYTF. Filled out from reference TRBV30 and TRBJ1-2, the complete variable domain reads SQTIHQWPATLVQPVGSPLSLECTVEGTSNPNLYWYRQAAGRGLQLLFYSVGIGQISSEVPQNLSASRPQDRQFILSSKKLLLSDSGFYLCAWIDRGQGYTFGSGTRLTVV.

J is TRBJ1-5 and V is TRBV28; 9 bases map to TRBD1. The CDR3 is 16 amino acids. In germline, CDR1 is MDHEN, CDR2 SYDVKM. Trimming cost V 7 bases and J 7 bases; bases outside gene matches: 14. The CDR3 reads CASTSPQNRGLQPQHF. The DNA for the CDR3 is TGTGCCAGCACCTCTCCCCAAAACAGGGGGCTGCAGCCCCAGCATTTT.

The gene calls are TRBV5-8 and TRBJ1-5; D is perhaps TRBD1 (6 bases). This CDR3 is 15 amino acids long. Trimming took 4 bases from V and 5 from J, leaving 16 bases between them. The germline V gene has CDR1 SGHTS and CDR2 YDEGEE. The CDR3 DNA reads as TGTGCCAGCAGCCCCGGGACGCAGGGGTATCAGCCCCAGCATTTT. This gives the protein CASSPGTQGYQPQHF.

The V gene is TRBV2, the J gene TRBJ2-3; D is possibly TRBD2 (6 bases). Trimming shortened V by 8 bases and J by 4 bases, and 13 bases separated the two germline ends. CDR3 length: 13 amino acids. Germline CDR1 SNHLY, CDR2 FYNNEI. As DNA, the CDR3 is TGTGCCAGCTCCCTGCCGGGGGCAGATACGCAGTATTTT. It encodes CASSLPGADTQYF.

The chain joins TRBV3-1 (or the pseudogene TRBV3-2) to TRBJ2-7; possibly TRBD2 for D (6 bases). Trimming stripped 0 bases from V and 1 base from J, with 7 bases between. Per germline, CDR1 LGHDT and CDR2 YNNKEL (reference sequence). The CDR3 is 14 amino acids. For the CDR3, the DNA is TGTGCCAGCAGCCAAGATCGGGGGTCCTACGAGCAGTACTTC. Residues: CASSQDRGSYEQYF.

The chain has TRBV5-1 and TRBJ1-1; 8 positions agree with TRBD1. Looked up from germline, CDR1 is SGHRS and CDR2 is YFSETQ. This CDR3 has 13 amino acids. J lost 1 base, V lost 10 bases, and 6 bases had no gene match. In DNA, the CDR3 is TGCGCCGGGAGGACAGGGCCGAACACTGAAGCTTTCTTT. Protein: CAGRTGPNTEAFF.

This chain uses TRBV28 with TRBJ2-7; D possibly corresponds to TRBD2 (5 bases). Germline V gives CDR1 MDHEN, CDR2 SYDVKM. CDR3 length: 15 amino acids. With 6 bases removed from V and 2 bases from J, the gap between germline ends came to 17 bases. The CDR3 DNA follows: TGTGCCAGCAGCCCCCCCCGCGCGGGCGCCTACGAGCAGTACTTC. Amino acid sequence: CASSPPRAGAYEQYF.

The J gene is TRBJ1-2, the V gene TRBV19, with 7 positions matching TRBD1. Germline V CDR1 and CDR2: LNHDA, SQIVND (reference sequence). The CDR3 is 14 amino acids. J lost 2 bases, V lost 3 bases, and 3 bases had no gene match. The CDR3 DNA follows: TGTGCCAGTAGTATCGGACAGGTGAACTATGGCTACACCTTC. This gives the protein CASSIGQVNYGYTF.

The J gene is TRBJ1-1, the V gene TRBV19; TRBD1 matches 7 bases. CDR1 is LNHDA and CDR2 is SQIVND in the germline V gene (reference sequence). V was clipped by 6 bases and J by 6 bases; unmatched bases: 13. The CDR3 is 15 residues long. In DNA, the CDR3 is TGTGCCAGTAGCCAGGGGAACAGGGGTGGGGCTGAAGCTTTCTTT. Its protein is CASSQGNRGGAEAFF.

This rearrangement joins TRBV5-6 to TRBJ2-2; D unresolved. CDR1 and CDR2 (germline): SGHDT, YYEEEE. The CDR3 runs to 13 residues. V lost 2 bases and J 2 bases, leaving 4 bases between the germline ends. In DNA form, the CDR3 reads TGTGCCAGCAGCTTCCTTAACACCGGGGAGCTGTTTTTT. The encoded protein is CASSFLNTGELFF.

This chain uses TRBV28 with TRBJ1-4; D gene unclear. Germline-derived CDR1 and CDR2 are MDHEN and SYDVKM. The CDR3 has 14 amino acids. V was trimmed by 8 bases and J by 8 bases, leaving 18 bases between them. CDR3 residues: CASWSAGDREKLFF. DNA of the CDR3: TGTGCCAGCTGGTCAGCAGGTGATCGAGAAAAACTGTTTTTT. Full variable domain (outside the CDR3, taken from reference TRBV28 and TRBJ1-4): DVKVTQSSRYLVKRTGEKVFLECVQDMDHENMFWYRQDPGLGLRLIYFSYDVKMKEKGDIPEGYSVSREKKERFSLILESASTNQTSMYLCASWSAGDREKLFFGSGTQLSVL.

CDR3 nucleotide sequence: TGTGCCAGTAGTGCGGGACAGGGTTTGATGTGGCCCCAGCATTTT. Protein sequence: CASSAGQGLMWPQHF. J is TRBJ1-5 and V is TRBV19; TRBD1 aligns across 9 bases. Germline V gives CDR1 LNHDA, CDR2 SQIVND (reference sequence). Trimming cost V 5 bases and J 9 bases; bases outside gene matches: 11. The CDR3 loop spans 15 amino acids.